Below are 20 T cell receptor beta chains sequenced from a single sample in a study of T-cell reconstitution after alpha-beta-depleted transplantation in children. The library targeted TCRbeta and was prepared with unique molecular identifiers. TCRdb called the PCR reads again in MiXCR, with one record for every CDR3 protein. The sample yields roughly 670,000 distinct CDR3 sequences, around 13% seen once. The sample consisted of PBMCs, taken before TCRalphabeta/CD19-depleted stem cell transplant. The source of these receptors is a girl aged 2 to 10 with congenital amegakaryocytic thrombocytopenia, due to receive a stem cell transplant.

The chain uses TRBV28 and TRBJ2-5; 9 positions agree with TRBD2. CDR3 length: 16 residues. Germline assignment: CDR1 MDHEN and CDR2 SYDVKM. The V and J ends lost 5 bases and 4 bases, in that order; junction bases with no gene match: 11. The CDR3 DNA sequence: TGTGCCAGCAGTCAACTAGCGGGCACCTCTCCAGAGACCCAGTACTTC. This sequence encodes CASSQLAGTSPETQYF.

The gene calls are TRBV28 and TRBJ2-5; 7 positions agree with TRBD2. Trimming at V came to 7 bases and at J to 4 bases, leaving 6 bases not matched to a gene. The germline V gene has CDR1 MDHEN and CDR2 SYDVKM. The CDR3 length is 13 residues. CDR3 amino acids: CASMAGVRETQYF. The CDR3 coding sequence is TGTGCCAGCATGGCGGGAGTTCGAGAGACCCAGTACTTC.

This chain links TRBV29-1 with TRBJ2-3, with 10 bases that match TRBD2. This CDR3 region has 15 residues. V gave up 5 bases and J gave up 0 bases; unmatched junction bases: 5. Per germline, CDR1 SQVTM and CDR2 ANQGSEA. CDR3 region: CSVITSGTSTDTQYF. DNA of the CDR3: TGCAGCGTTATCACTAGCGGGACCAGCACAGATACGCAGTATTTT.

V gene TRBV5-1 combines with J gene TRBJ1-2, with D perhaps matching TRBD1 (6 bases). The germline CDR1 and CDR2 sequences are SGHRS and YFSETQ. V gave up 5 bases and J gave up 5 bases, with 16 bases separating them. The CDR3 length is 14 residues. The CDR3 loop reads CASRQDSGEYGYTF. In DNA form, the CDR3 reads TGCGCCAGCAGGCAGGACAGCGGGGAATATGGCTACACCTTC.

V usage is TRBV12-3 or TRBV12-4 and J usage is TRBJ2-3, with 7 bases lining up with TRBD2. Trimming cost V 7 bases and J 7 bases; bases outside gene matches: 17. This CDR3 is 16 amino acids long. CDR3 DNA: TGTGCCAGCAAAAACCGAGGGGAGCGGGGCGCCAATACGCAGTATTTT. As protein: CASKNRGERGANTQYF.

This clonotype was recorded a few times. The V gene is TRBV5-1, the J gene TRBJ2-7; a possible D gene is TRBD2 (5 bases). The CDR3 runs 16 residues. The V end lost 0 bases, the J end lost 2 bases, and 15 bases lay between the germline ends. Germline lookup yields CDR1 SGHRS and CDR2 YFSETQ. The CDR3 sequence is CASSLVGGLFAYEQYF. CDR3 nucleotides: TGCGCCAGCAGCTTGGTTGGAGGCCTATTCGCCTACGAGCAGTACTTC.

There are many counts of this clonotype. The gene calls are TRBV6-5 and TRBJ2-7; 11 bases are a match to TRBD1. This CDR3 spans 15 amino acids. The V segment lost 6 bases and the J segment 1 base; nucleotides outside the gene matches: 5. Germline CDR1 reads MNHEY; CDR2 reads SVGAGI. The CDR3, as DNA: TGTGCCAGCAGATCCGGGACAGGGGGATCCTACGAGCAGTACTTC. Its translation: CASRSGTGGSYEQYF.

The rearrangement joins TRBV24-1 to TRBJ1-1; 7 bases map to TRBD1. Germline V lookup: CDR1 KGHDR, CDR2 SFDVKD. CDR3 length: 13 residues. The V gene end was trimmed by 4 bases and the J gene end by 7 bases; junction bases not matched to a gene: 5. The CDR3 spells CATSEPGTVEAFF. The CDR3 DNA sequence: TGTGCCACCAGTGAGCCCGGGACAGTTGAAGCTTTCTTT.

On this clonotype itself: A much larger clone differs by one base, so this may be a read error. Since no conserved phenylalanine or tryptophan closes the CDR3, a read error is the likely cause. V and J are TRBV28 and TRBJ2-1; D ambiguous. This CDR3 has 12 residues. Germline loops: CDR1 MDHEN, CDR2 SYDVKM. V dropped 3 bases and J dropped 3 bases, with 3 bases sitting between them. The CDR3 DNA is TGTGCCAGCAGTTTGAACTACAATGAGCAGTTCGTC. Its protein product is CASSLNYNEQFV.

Concerning this clonotype itself: An end of the junction does not agree with germline; a read error may underlie this. This chain uses TRBV20-1 with TRBJ2-1, with 7 bases fitting TRBD2. The germline CDR1 and CDR2 sequences are DFQATT and SNEGSKA (reference sequence). The CDR3 runs to 16 residues. DNA for the CDR3: TGCTGTGCTAGAGACCCAGCGGGGCCCCCGAACAATGAGCAGTTCTTC. Amino acids: CCARDPAGPPNNEQFF.

This clonotype was picked up a small number of times. The rearrangement uses TRBV11-2 and TRBJ2-7; TRBD1 matches 10 bases. With V trimmed by 5 bases and J by 1 base, 5 bases remained unmatched. The germline gives CDR1 SGHAT, CDR2 FQNNGV. The CDR3 spans 15 residues. CDR3 bases: TGTGCCAGCAGCCGTCCGGGACAGGGGTCCTACGAGCAGTACTTC. Residues: CASSRPGQGSYEQYF.

This clonotype occurred a few times. The chain is built from TRBV23-1 and TRBJ2-7, with 10 positions matching TRBD1. TRBV23-1 is labeled an ORF, and its function is uncertain. The CDR3 extends over 14 amino acids. The V and J ends lost 7 bases and 3 bases, in that order; junction bases with no gene match: 6. For the CDR3, the DNA is TGCGCCAGCACCCGGGACAGGGGATTCTACGAGCAGTACTTC. This sequence encodes CASTRDRGFYEQYF.

This clonotype was found many times. V usage is TRBV12-3 or TRBV12-4 and J usage is TRBJ2-1; 14 bases agree with TRBD2. The V segment lost 4 bases and the J segment 9 bases; nucleotides outside the gene matches: 8. The CDR3 sequence is 16 residues long. The CDR3 loop is CASSSAGTSGRVEQFF. Here the CDR3 DNA reads TGTGCCAGCAGTTCCGCCGGGACTAGCGGGAGAGTTGAGCAGTTCTTC.

V gene TRBV5-1 combines with J gene TRBJ2-1; unclear D gene. CDR3 length equals 15 residues. The germline gives CDR1 SGHRS, CDR2 YFSETQ. Trimming stripped 2 bases from V and 3 bases from J, with 12 bases between. The chain's CDR3 is CASSFGGALYNEQFF. CDR3 sequence (DNA): TGCGCCAGCAGCTTCGGCGGAGCTCTCTACAATGAGCAGTTCTTC.

This clonotype was seen at least ten times. The chain carries TRBV20-1 and TRBJ2-7; weak D call: TRBD2 (5 bases). There are 13 residues in the CDR3. V lost 3 bases, J lost 3 bases, and 12 bases lay in between. Germline values: CDR1 DFQATT, CDR2 SNEGSKA (reference sequence). CDR3: CSARAGRDYEQYF. Written as DNA, the CDR3 is TGCAGTGCTAGGGCAGGACGGGACTACGAGCAGTACTTC.

As regards this clonotype: A read error may produce the germline difference seen at one junction end. The J gene is TRBJ2-1, the V gene TRBV20-1, with TRBD2 as a possible D gene (5 bases). The CDR3 contains 14 residues. The germline V gene encodes CDR1 DFQATT and CDR2 SNEGSKA (reference sequence). CDR3 region: CCAILSGKDNEQFF. CDR3 in DNA: TGCTGTGCTATACTATCGGGAAAAGACAATGAGCAGTTCTTC.

This chain connects TRBV21-1 to TRBJ2-7. TRBV21-1 is assigned pseudogene status. The CDR3 covers 14 residues. As DNA, the CDR3 is TGTGCCAGCAGCATCGTAGGGGTTCCCTACGAGCAGTACTTC. Its translation: CASSIVGVPYEQYF.

The rearrangement uses TRBV29-1 and TRBJ2-2, with 7 nucleotides matching TRBD1. Germline CDR1 is SQVTM and CDR2 is ANQGSEA. This CDR3 is 14 amino acids long. With 3 bases clipped from V and 3 bases from J, the junction kept 4 bases outside the gene matches. The CDR3 region has the DNA TGCAGCGTTGATAACCAGGGGGACACCGGGGAGCTGTTTTTT. It translates to CSVDNQGDTGELFF.

This chain connects TRBV3-1 to TRBJ1-2; D unclear. Trimming shortened V by 2 bases and J by 0 bases, and 10 bases separated the two germline ends. The CDR3 spans 15 residues. Germline V gene data show CDR1 as LGHDT and CDR2 as YNNKEL (reference sequence). The CDR3 sequence: CASSQITGSNYGYTF. CDR3 sequence (DNA): TGTGCCAGCAGCCAAATCACCGGATCTAACTATGGCTACACCTTC.

Many counts were recorded for this clonotype. V and J are TRBV5-1 and TRBJ1-1; 7 bases align to TRBD1. CDR1 is SGHRS, CDR2 YFSETQ, per germline. This CDR3 is built from 13 residues. V dropped 7 bases and J dropped 3; count of bases not matched to a gene: 6. CDR3 sequence: CASGRGIDTEAFF. In nucleotides, the CDR3 is TGCGCCAGCGGCAGGGGGATTGACACTGAAGCTTTCTTT.